The clone carrying this TCR beta chain was found a few times. The antigen is not known. The limits of the CDR3 on the DNA are not certain, so only TCRdb's listed CDR3 is given. This sample stems from a study of T cells in Graves' hyperthyroidism and ophthalmopathy. Study-wide results and caveats: Expanded thyroid clonotypes (above 0.001) were mostly also found in blood. Ophthalmopathy, which appeared later, was predicted by the model a median about 6.8 months before onset.

Fresh peripheral blood, approximately 10 ml, was the source of the PBMCs. The investigators amplified TCR beta CDR3 regions from RNA transcripts. The HTBI primer set was used in a first-round RT-PCR of the TCR CDR3. TCRdb re-analysed the multiplex PCR reads in MiXCR, keeping a single row per CDR3 protein. The data contain hundreds of thousands of distinct CDR3 sequences, about 15% of them singletons. The length of the CDR3 is 15 amino acids, counting both ends. This clonotype originated in a man aged 18-30 years with Graves' ophthalmopathy. V is TRBV12-3 or TRBV12-4 and J is TRBJ2-1; TRBD1 is taken as the D call from the table, unchecked against the DNA. Sequencing input: blood. CDR3 in amino acids: CASRFGTGSYNERFF.